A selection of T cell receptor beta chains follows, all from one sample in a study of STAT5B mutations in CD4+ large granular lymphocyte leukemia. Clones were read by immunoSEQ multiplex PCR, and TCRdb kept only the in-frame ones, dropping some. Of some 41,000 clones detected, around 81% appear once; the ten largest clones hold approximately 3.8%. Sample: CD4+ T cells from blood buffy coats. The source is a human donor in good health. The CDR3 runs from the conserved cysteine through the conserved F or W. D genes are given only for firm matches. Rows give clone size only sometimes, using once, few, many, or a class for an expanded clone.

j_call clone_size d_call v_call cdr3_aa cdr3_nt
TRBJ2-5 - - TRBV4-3 CASSQDLQQETQYF TGCGCCAGCAGCCAAGATTTACAGCAAGAGACCCAGTACTTC
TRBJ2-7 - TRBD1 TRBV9 CASSVGGTGSHEQYF TGTGCCAGCAGCGTAGGAGGGACAGGGTCCCACGAGCAGTACTTC
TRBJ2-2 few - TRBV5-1 CASSKGNTGELFF TGCGCCAGCAGCAAAGGAAACACCGGGGAGCTGTTTTTT
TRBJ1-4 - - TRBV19 CASSVFGGEDEKLFF TGTGCCAGTAGCGTCTTCGGGGGGGAAGATGAAAAACTGTTTTTT
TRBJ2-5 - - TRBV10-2 CASSDVGGRTQETQYF TGCGCCAGCAGTGATGTCGGTGGACGGACCCAAGAGACCCAGTACTTC
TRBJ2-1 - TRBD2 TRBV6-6 CASSSLRGSKHNEQFF TGTGCCAGCAGTTCTCTGCGCGGGAGTAAGCACAATGAGCAGTTCTTC
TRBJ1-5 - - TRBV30 CAWSPQASQPQHF TGTGCCTGGAGCCCCCAGGCAAGTCAGCCCCAGCATTTT
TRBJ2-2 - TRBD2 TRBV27 CASRQGTSVAGELFF TGTGCCAGCCGACAAGGGACTAGTGTCGCCGGGGAGCTGTTTTTT
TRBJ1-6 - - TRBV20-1 CSARTEVF TGCAGTGCCCGGACGGAGGTCTTT
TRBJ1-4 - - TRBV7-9 CASSSSRTRGQSGKLFF TGTGCCAGCAGCTCCTCACGTACCCGGGGGCAGAGCGGAAAACTGTTTTTT
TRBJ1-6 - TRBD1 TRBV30 CAWSGTVNSPLHF TGTGCCTGGAGCGGGACAGTTAATTCACCCCTCCACTTT
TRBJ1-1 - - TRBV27 CASSLSGGQSTEAFF TGTGCCAGCAGTTTATCGGGGGGACAAAGCACTGAAGCTTTCTTT
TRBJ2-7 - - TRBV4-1 CASSQDRGGRALDEQYF TGCGCCAGCAGCCAAGATAGGGGGGGCAGGGCTCTGGATGAGCAGTACTTC
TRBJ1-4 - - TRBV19 CASSYPTGGTNEKLFF TGTGCCAGTAGTTATCCCACAGGAGGAACTAATGAAAAACTGTTTTTT
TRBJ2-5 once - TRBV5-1 CASSLLFGGEETQYF TGCGCCAGCAGCCTGCTTTTTGGTGGAGAAGAGACCCAGTACTTC
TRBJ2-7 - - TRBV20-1 CSASIYEQYF TGCAGTGCTAGTATATACGAGCAGTACTTC
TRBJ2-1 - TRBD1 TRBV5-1 CASSLGGQGYNEQFF TGCGCCAGCAGCTTGGGGGGACAGGGCTACAATGAGCAGTTCTTC
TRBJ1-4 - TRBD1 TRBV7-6 CASSTGINEKLFF TGTGCCAGCTCGACAGGGATTAATGAAAAACTGTTTTTT
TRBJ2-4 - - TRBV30 CASQDLAKNIQYF TGTGCCTCCCAGGATCTAGCCAAAAACATTCAGTACTTC
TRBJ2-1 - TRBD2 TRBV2 CASSVSGGLTGEQFF TGTGCCAGCAGTGTTAGCGGGGGCCTTACAGGGGAGCAGTTCTTC
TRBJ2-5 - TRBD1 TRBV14 CASSQGGTGWSETQYF TGTGCCAGCAGCCAAGGCGGGACAGGGTGGTCGGAGACCCAGTACTTC
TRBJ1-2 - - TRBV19 CASSIFGESGYTF TGTGCCAGTAGTATCTTCGGGGAGTCGGGCTACACCTTC
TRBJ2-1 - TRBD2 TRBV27 CASHTSGSNNEQFF TGTGCCAGTCACACTAGCGGGTCTAACAATGAGCAGTTCTTC
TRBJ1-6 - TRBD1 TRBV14 CASSQESTGRSPLHF TGTGCCAGCAGCCAGGAGTCGACAGGGCGTTCACCCCTCCACTTT
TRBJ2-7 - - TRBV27 CASSSLAPYEQYF TGTGCCAGCAGTTCCCTAGCGCCGTACGAGCAGTACTTC
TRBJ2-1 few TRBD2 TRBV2 CASSYLSGISHNEQFF TGTGCCAGCAGTTACCTGAGCGGGATCTCCCACAATGAGCAGTTCTTC
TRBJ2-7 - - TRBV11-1 CASSLRRSLTYEQYF TGTGCCAGCAGCTTGAGAAGGTCCCTTACCTACGAGCAGTACTTC
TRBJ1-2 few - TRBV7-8 CASSLALQAGGYTF TGTGCCAGCAGCTTAGCGCTCCAGGCAGGTGGCTACACCTTC
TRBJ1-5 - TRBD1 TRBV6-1 CASSTGEAGNQPQHF TGTGCCAGCAGCACAGGGGAGGCCGGCAATCAGCCCCAGCATTTT
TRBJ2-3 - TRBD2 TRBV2 CASSETSGGQHTQYF TGTGCCAGCAGTGAAACTAGCGGGGGCCAACATACGCAGTATTTT
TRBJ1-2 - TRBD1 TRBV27 CASSSSGQGNPGYTF TGTGCCAGCAGTTCCTCGGGACAGGGGAATCCAGGCTACACCTTC
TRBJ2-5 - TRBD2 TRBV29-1 CSVPRGDGTQYF TGCAGCGTACCCCGGGGGGATGGGACCCAGTACTTC
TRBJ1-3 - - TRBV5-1 CASSLAGSSGNTIYF TGCGCCAGCAGCTTGGCTGGGAGCTCTGGAAACACCATATATTTT
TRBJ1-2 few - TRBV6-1 CASSEFSFTF TGTGCCAGCAGTGAGTTTAGCTTTACCTTC
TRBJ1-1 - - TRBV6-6 CASSYGDRIPEAFF TGTGCCAGCAGTTACGGGGATAGAATACCTGAAGCTTTCTTT
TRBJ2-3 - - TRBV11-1 CASSLDWSGTGTDTQYF TGTGCCAGCAGCTTAGACTGGTCGGGGACGGGGACAGATACGCAGTATTTT
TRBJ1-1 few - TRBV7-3 CASSLITNTEAFF TGTGCCAGCAGCTTAATAACGAACACTGAAGCTTTCTTT
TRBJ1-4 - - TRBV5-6 CASSFDALPEKLFF TGTGCCAGCAGCTTTGACGCCCTGCCGGAAAAACTGTTTTTT
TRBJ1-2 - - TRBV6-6 CASSPWDSRGYGYTF TGTGCCAGCAGTCCGTGGGACTCCCGAGGGTATGGCTACACCTTC
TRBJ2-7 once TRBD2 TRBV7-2 CASSLERGGSYEQYF TGTGCCAGCAGCTTAGAACGGGGAGGGTCCTACGAGCAGTACTTC
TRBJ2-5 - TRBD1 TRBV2 CASRLTGVPAETQYF TGTGCCAGCAGATTGACAGGGGTCCCCGCGGAGACCCAGTACTTC
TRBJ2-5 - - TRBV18 CASSPTSQETQYF TGTGCCAGCTCACCCACTAGCCAGGAGACCCAGTACTTC
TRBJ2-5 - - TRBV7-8 CASSLSDGPRETQYF TGTGCCAGCAGCTTAAGTGACGGGCCAAGAGAGACCCAGTACTTC
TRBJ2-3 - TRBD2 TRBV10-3 CAISELLAGSTDTQYF TGTGCCATCAGTGAGCTGCTAGCGGGTAGCACAGATACGCAGTATTTT
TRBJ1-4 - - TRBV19 CASSILTSTNEKLFF TGTGCCAGTAGTATTCTGACATCAACTAATGAAAAACTGTTTTTT
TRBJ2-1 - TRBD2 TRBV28 CASSRASGGNEQFF TGTGCCAGCTCTCGGGCCAGCGGGGGCAATGAGCAGTTCTTC
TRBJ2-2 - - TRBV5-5 CASSSGTLPGELFF TGTGCCAGCAGCTCCGGGACCCTCCCCGGGGAGCTGTTTTTT
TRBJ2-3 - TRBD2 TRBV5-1 CASSFGLGNADTQYF TGCGCCAGCAGCTTCGGACTAGGCAATGCAGATACGCAGTATTTT
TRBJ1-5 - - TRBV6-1 CASRRGAGNQPQHF TGTGCCAGCCGGAGGGGGGCTGGCAATCAGCCCCAGCATTTT
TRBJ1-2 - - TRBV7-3 CASSLFGNYGYTF TGTGCCAGCAGCTTATTTGGGAACTATGGCTACACCTTC
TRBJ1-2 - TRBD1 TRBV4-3 CASSQGQGGDGYTF TGCGCCAGCAGCCAAGGACAGGGGGGAGATGGCTACACCTTC
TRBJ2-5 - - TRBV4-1 CASSQDGTRGTQYF TGCGCCAGCAGCCAAGACGGGACCCGTGGGACCCAGTACTTC